This TCR beta chain is drawn from a study of human T cells and chemical hapten exposure. Time point reported: patch test 2, 6 weeks after DPC sensitization. The treatment here: therapeutic diphenylcyclopropenone sensitization with weekly scalp DPC. The V end was cut by 0 bases, the J end by 13 bases, with 13 bases between. Germline V gene lookup returns CDR1 LGHNA and CDR2 YNFKEQ. The CDR3 runs 14 residues. This clonotype appeared many times. TCRdb passed the RACE reads through MiXCR, listing each CDR3 protein once. The sample contains just over 350,000 distinct CDR3 sequences, more than 5% of which appear only once.

The chain couples TRBV4-2 to TRBJ2-6, with a weak D call TRBD2 (5 bases). This sequence was found in a young woman with alopecia areata. Some clones in this sample may be carry-over from other donors' samples. Sequencing used whole blood, obtained in connection with sensitization to the hapten diphenylcyclopropenone (DPC). CDR3 sequence: CASSQDPDFGVLTF. In DNA form, the CDR3 reads TGTGCCAGCAGCCAAGATCCGGACTTTGGGGTCCTGACTTTC.